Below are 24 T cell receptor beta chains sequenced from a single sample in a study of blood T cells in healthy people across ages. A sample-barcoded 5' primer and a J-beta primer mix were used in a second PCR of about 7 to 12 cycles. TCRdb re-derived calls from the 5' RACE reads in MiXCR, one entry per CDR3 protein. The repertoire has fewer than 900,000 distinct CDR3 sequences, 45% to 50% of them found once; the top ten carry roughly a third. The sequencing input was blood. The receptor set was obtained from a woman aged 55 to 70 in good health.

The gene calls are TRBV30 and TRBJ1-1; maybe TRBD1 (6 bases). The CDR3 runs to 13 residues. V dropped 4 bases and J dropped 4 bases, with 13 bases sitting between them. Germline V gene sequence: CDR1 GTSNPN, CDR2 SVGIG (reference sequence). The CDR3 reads CAWNGGGGTEAFF. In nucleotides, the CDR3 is TGTGCCTGGAACGGCGGAGGGGGCACTGAAGCTTTCTTT.

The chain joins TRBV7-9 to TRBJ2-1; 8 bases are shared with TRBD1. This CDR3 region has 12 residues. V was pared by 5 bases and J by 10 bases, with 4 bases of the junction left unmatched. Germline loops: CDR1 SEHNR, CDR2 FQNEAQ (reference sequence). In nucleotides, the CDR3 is TGTGCCAGCAGCAAACAGGGGGACGAGCAGTTCTTC. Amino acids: CASSKQGDEQFF. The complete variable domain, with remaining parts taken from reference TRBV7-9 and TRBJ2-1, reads DTGVSQNPRHKITKRGQNVTFRCDPISEHNRLYWYRQTLGQGPEFLTYFQNEAQLEKSRLLSDRFSAERPKGSFSTLEIQRTEQGDSAMYLCASSKQGDEQFFGPGTRLTVL.

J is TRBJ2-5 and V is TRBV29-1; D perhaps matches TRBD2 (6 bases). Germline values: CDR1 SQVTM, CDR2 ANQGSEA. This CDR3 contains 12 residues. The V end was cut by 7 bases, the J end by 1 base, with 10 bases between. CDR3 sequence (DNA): TGCAGCGCTGTGGGACTCCAAGAGACCCAGTACTTC. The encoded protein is CSAVGLQETQYF. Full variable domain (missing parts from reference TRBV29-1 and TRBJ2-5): SAVISQKPSRDICQRGTSLTIQCQVDSQVTMMFWYRQQPGQSLTLIATANQGSEATYESGFVIDKFPISRPNLTFSTLTVSNMSPEDSSIYLCSAVGLQETQYFGPGTRLLVL.

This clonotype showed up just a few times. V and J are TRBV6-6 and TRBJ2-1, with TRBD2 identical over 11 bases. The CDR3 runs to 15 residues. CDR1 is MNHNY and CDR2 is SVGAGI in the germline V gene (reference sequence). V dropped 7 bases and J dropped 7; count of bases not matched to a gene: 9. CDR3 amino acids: CASKKPGTSGNEQFF. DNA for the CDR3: TGTGCCAGCAAGAAACCCGGGACTAGCGGTAATGAGCAGTTCTTC.

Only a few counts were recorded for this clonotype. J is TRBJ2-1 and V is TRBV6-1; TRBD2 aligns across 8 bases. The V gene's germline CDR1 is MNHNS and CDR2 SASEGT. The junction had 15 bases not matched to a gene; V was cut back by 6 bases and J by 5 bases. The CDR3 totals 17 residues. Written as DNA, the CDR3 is TGTGCCAGCAGCCTAGACCATAGCGGGGTCGGGAACAATGAGCAGTTCTTC. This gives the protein CASSLDHSGVGNNEQFF.

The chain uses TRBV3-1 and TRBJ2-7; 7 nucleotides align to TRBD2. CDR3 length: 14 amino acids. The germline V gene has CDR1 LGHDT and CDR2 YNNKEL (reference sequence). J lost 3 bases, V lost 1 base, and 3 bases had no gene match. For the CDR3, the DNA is TGTGCCAGCAGCCAAGGATCGGGGGGCTACGAGCAGTACTTC. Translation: CASSQGSGGYEQYF.

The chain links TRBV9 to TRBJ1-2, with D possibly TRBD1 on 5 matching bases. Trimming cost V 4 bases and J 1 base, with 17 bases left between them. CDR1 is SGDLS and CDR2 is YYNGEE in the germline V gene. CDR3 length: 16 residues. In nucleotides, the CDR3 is TGTGCCAGCAGCAACCCCACCAGCCAGGGTAACTATGGCTACACCTTC. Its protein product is CASSNPTSQGNYGYTF.

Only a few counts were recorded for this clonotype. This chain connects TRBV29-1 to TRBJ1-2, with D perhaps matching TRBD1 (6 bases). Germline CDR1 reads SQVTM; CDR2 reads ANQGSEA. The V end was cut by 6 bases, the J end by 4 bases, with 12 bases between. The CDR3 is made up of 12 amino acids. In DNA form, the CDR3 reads TGCAGCGTATGGGGGGCTGCCTATGGCTACACCTTC. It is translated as CSVWGAAYGYTF.

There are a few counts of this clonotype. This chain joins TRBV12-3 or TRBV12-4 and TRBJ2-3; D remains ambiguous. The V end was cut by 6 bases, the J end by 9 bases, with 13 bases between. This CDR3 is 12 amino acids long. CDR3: CASSLIGPTQYF. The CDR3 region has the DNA TGTGCCAGCAGCCTTATAGGGCCGACGCAGTATTTT.

This CDR3 reads CASSYSAPGQVGRQTQYF. The CDR3 DNA reads as TGTGCCAGCAGTTACTCGGCCCCGGGACAAGTCGGGCGACAGACCCAGTACTTC. V and J are TRBV6-2 or TRBV6-3 and TRBJ2-5; D may be TRBD1 (6 bases). Trimming pared 0 bases from V and 6 bases from J, leaving 23 bases between. Germline loops: CDR1 MNHEY, CDR2 SVGEGT. This CDR3 is 18 amino acids long.

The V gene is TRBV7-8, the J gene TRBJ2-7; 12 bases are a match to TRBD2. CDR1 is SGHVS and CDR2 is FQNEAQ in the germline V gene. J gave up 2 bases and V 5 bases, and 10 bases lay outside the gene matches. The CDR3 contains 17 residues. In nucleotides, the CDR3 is TGTGCCAGCAGCCGTCCTGGACTAGCGGGAATGCCCTACGAGCAGTACTTC. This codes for CASSRPGLAGMPYEQYF.

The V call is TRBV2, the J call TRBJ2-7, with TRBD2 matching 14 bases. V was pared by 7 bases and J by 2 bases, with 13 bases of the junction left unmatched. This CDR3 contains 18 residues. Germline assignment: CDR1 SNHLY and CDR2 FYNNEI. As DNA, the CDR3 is TGTGCCAGCATCCCTGGGGGGACTAGCGGGAGTGTAACCTACGAGCAGTACTTC. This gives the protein CASIPGGTSGSVTYEQYF.

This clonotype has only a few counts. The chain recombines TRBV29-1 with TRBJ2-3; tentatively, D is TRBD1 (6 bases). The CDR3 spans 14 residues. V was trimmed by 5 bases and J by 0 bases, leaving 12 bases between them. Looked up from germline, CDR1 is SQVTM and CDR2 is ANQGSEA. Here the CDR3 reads CSVMGAGSTDTQYF. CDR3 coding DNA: TGCAGCGTTATGGGGGCAGGGAGCACAGATACGCAGTATTTT.

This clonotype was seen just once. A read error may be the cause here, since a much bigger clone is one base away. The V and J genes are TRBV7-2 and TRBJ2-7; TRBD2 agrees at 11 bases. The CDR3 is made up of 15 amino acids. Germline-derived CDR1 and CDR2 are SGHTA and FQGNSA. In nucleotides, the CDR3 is TGTGCCAACAGCGGTATCGGGACTAGCGGCTACGAGCAGTACTTC. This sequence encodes CANSGIGTSGYEQYF.

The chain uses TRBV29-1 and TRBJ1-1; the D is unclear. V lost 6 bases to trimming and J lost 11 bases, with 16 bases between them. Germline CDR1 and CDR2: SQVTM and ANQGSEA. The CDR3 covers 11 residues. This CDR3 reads CSVRSPGGAFF. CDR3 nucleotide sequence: TGCAGCGTCCGAAGTCCGGGAGGGGCTTTCTTT.

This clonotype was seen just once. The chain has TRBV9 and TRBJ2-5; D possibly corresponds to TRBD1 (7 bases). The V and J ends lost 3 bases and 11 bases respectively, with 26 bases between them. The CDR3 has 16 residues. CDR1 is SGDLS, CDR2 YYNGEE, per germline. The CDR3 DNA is TGTGCCAGCAGCGGCGGAGGGGGCGCATCCCACAATGAGCAGTACTTC. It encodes CASSGGGGASHNEQYF.

The CDR3 spells CASSPRTEKILAKNIQYF. The CDR3 region has the DNA TGTGCCAGCAGCCCACGGACTGAAAAGATACTAGCCAAAAACATTCAGTACTTC. This chain links TRBV7-9 with TRBJ2-4, with D possibly being TRBD2 (5 bases). Trimming took off 5 bases at V and 0 bases at J, with 20 bases between the two ends. Germline-derived CDR1 and CDR2 are SEHNR and FQNEAQ (reference sequence). This CDR3 region has 18 residues.

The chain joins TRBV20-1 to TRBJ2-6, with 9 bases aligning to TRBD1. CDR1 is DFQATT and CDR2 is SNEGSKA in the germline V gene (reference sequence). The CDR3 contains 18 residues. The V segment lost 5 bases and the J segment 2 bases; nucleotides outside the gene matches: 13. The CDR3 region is CSALPGQGAAPGANVLTF. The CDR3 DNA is TGCAGTGCTCTCCCGGGACAGGGCGCAGCCCCTGGGGCCAACGTCCTGACTTTC.

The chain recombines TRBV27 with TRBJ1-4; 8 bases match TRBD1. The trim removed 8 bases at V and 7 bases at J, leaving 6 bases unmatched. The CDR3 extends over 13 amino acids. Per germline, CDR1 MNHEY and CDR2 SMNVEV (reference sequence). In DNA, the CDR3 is TGTGCCAGCCACCGGACAGGGACTGAAAAACTGTTTTTT. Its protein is CASHRTGTEKLFF.

The CDR3 DNA is TGTGCCAGCAGTCCCCCAATCACGCCGGACAGGAGCTCCTACGAGCAGTACTTC. It yields the protein CASSPPITPDRSSYEQYF. This chain uses TRBV2 with TRBJ2-7; 7 positions match TRBD1. From germline, CDR1 is SNHLY and CDR2 FYNNEI. This CDR3 region has 18 residues. J gave up 0 bases and V 5 bases, and 16 bases lay outside the gene matches.

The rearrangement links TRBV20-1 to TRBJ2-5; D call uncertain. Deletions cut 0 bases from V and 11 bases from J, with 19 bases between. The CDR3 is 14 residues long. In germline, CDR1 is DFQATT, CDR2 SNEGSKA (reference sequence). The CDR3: CSAREGSPYNEQYF. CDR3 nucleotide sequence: TGCAGTGCTAGAGAGGGAAGTCCCTACAATGAGCAGTACTTC.

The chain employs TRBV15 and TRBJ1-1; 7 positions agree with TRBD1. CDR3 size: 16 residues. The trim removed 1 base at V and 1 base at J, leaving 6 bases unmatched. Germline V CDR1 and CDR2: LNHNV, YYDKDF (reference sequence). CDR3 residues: CATSRAEGARNTEAFF. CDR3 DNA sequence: TGTGCCACCAGCAGAGCGGAGGGGGCGCGGAACACTGAAGCTTTCTTT.

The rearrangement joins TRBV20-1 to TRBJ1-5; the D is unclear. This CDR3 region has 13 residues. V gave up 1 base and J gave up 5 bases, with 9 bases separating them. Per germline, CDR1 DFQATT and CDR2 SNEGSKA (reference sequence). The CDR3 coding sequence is TGCAGTGCTAGAGCCGGGCGGTATCAGCCCCAGCATTTT. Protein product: CSARAGRYQPQHF.

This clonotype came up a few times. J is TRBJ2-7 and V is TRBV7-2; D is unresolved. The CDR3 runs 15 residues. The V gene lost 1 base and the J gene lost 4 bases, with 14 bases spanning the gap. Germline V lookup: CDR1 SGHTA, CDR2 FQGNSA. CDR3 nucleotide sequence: TGTGCCAGCAGCTTAGATACGAGTCACGGGTACGAGCAGTACTTC. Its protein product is CASSLDTSHGYEQYF.